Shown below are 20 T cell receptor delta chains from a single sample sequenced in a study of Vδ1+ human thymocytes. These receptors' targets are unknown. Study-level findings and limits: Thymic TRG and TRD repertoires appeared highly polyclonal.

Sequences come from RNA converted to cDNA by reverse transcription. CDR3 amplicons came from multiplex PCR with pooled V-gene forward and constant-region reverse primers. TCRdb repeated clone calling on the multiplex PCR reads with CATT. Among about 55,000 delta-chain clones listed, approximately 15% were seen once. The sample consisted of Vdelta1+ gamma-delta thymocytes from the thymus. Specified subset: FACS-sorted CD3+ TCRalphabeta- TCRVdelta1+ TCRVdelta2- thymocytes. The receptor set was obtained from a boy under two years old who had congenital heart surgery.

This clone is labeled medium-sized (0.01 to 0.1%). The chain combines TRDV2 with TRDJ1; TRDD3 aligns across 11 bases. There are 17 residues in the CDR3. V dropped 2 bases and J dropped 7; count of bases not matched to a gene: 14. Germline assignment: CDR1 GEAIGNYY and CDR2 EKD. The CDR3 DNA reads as TGTGCCTGTGACATCGGATTAGTACTGGGGGATAGGCTTAAACTCATCTTT. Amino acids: CACDIGLVLGDRLKLIF.

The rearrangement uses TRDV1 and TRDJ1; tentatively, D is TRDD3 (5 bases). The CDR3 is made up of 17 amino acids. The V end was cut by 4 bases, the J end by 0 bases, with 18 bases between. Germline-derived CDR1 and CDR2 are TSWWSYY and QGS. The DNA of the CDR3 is TGTGCTCTTGGGGGACGCAAGAGGGGGGTGTACACCGATAAACTCATCTTT. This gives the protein CALGGRKRGVYTDKLIF.

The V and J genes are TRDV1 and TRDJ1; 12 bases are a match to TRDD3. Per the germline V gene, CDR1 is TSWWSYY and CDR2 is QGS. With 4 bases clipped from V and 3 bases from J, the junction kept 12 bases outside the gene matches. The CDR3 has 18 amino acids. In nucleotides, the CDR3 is TGTGCTCTTGGGGTTGGATGCCTACTGGGGGATACATCCGATAAACTCATCTTT. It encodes CALGVGCLLGDTSDKLIF.

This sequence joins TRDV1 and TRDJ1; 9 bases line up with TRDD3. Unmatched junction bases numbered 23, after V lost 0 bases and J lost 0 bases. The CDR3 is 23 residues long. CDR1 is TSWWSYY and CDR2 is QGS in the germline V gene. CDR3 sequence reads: CALGELPCFTGGPPCPYTDKLIF. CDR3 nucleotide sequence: TGTGCTCTTGGGGAACTACCTTGTTTTACTGGGGGACCCCCTTGCCCCTACACCGATAAACTCATCTTT.

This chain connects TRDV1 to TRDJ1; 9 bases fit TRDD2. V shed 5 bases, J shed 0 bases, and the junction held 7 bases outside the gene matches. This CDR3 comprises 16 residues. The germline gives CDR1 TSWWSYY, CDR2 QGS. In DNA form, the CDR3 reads TGTGCTCTTGGGTCCTTCCTACTGGCGTACACCGATAAACTCATCTTT. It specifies CALGSFLLAYTDKLIF.

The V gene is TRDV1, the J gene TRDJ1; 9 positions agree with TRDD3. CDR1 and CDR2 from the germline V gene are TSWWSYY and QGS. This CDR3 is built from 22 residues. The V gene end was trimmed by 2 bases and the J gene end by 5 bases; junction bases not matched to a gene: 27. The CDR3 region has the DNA TGTGCTCTTGGGGAAAGACTTCCCACGCCTGGGGGATCGGATCTCCGCCGGGATAAACTCATCTTT. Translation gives CALGERLPTPGGSDLRRDKLIF.

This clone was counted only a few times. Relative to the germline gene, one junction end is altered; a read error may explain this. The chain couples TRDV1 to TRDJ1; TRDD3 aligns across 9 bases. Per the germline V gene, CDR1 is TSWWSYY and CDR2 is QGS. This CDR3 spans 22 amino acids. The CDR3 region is CALGELCFAGGCGRRYTDKLIF. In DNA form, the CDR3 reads TGTGCCCTTGGGGAACTTTGTTTTGCTGGGGGATGCGGACGAAGGTACACCGATAAACTCATCTTT.

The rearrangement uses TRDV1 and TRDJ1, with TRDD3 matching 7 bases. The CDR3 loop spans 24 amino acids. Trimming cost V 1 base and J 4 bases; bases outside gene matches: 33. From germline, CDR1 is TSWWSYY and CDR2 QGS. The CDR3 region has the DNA TGTGCTCTTGGGGAACGGGCCCGTTTACCTTCTACTGGGGATTTTGACTGGGTCGGCGATAAACTCATCTTT. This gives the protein CALGERARLPSTGDFDWVGDKLIF.

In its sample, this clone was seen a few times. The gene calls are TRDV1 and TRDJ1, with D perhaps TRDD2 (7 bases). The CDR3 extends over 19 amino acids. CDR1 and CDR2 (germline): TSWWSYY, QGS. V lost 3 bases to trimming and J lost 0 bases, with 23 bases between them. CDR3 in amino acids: CALGEISYVDWEYTDKLIF. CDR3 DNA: TGTGCTCTTGGGGAGATTTCCTACGTAGACTGGGAGTACACCGATAAACTCATCTTT.

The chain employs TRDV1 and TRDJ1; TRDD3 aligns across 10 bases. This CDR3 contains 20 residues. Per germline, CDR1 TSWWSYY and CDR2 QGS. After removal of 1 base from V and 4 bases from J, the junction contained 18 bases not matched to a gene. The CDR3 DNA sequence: TGTGCTCTTGGGGAACCGCCCCTTTTCCTGCCTTGGGGGATACTCGATAAACTCATCTTT. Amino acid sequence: CALGEPPLFLPWGILDKLIF.

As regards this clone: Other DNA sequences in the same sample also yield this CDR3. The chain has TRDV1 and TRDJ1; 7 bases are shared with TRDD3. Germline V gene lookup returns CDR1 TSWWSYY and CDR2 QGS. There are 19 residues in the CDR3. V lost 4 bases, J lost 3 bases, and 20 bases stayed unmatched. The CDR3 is CALGGALRSGGPLPDKLIF. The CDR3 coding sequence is TGTGCTCTTGGGGGTGCCCTACGCTCTGGGGGCCCCCTGCCCGATAAACTCATCTTT.

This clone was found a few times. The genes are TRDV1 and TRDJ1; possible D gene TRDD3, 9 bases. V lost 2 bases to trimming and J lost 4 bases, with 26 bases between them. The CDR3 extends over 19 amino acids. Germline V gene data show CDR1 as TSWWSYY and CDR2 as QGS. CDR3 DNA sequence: TGTGCTCTTGGGGAAACCCTTCCTAGGACGGGGATACGGGGCGATAAACTCATCTTT. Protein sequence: CALGETLPRTGIRGDKLIF.

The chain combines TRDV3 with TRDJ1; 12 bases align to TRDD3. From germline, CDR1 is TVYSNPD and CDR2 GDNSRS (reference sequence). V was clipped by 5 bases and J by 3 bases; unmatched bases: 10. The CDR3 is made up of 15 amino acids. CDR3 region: CADPPYWGIPDKLIF. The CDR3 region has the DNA TGTGCCGACCCCCCGTACTGGGGGATACCCGATAAACTCATCTTT.

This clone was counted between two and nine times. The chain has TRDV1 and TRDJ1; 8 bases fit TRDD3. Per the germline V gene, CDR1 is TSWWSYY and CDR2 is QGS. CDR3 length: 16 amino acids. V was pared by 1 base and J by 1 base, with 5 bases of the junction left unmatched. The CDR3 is CALGEPGGPGTDKLIF. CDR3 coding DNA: TGTGCTCTTGGGGAACCTGGGGGACCCGGCACCGATAAACTCATCTTT.

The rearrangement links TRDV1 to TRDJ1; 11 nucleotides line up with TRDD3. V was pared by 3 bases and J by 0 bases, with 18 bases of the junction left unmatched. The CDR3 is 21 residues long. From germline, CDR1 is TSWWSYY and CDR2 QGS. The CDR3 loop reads CALGDRTRGWGIRFYTDKLIF. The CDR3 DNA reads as TGTGCTCTTGGGGACCGCACTAGGGGATGGGGGATACGCTTTTACACCGATAAACTCATCTTT.

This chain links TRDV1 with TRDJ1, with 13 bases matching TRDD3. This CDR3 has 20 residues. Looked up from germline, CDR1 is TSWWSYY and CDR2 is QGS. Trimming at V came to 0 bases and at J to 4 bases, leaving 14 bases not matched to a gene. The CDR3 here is CALGELPSPLTGGYDDKLIF. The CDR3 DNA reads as TGTGCTCTTGGGGAACTTCCCTCTCCCCTTACTGGGGGATACGACGATAAACTCATCTTT.

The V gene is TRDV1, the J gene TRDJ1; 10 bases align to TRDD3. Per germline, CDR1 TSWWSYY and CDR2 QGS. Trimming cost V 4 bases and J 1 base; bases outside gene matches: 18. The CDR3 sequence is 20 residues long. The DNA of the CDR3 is TGTGCTCTTGGGGCTTTCCAAGGGCCTGGGGGATATAAGGGCACCGATAAACTCATCTTT. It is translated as CALGAFQGPGGYKGTDKLIF.

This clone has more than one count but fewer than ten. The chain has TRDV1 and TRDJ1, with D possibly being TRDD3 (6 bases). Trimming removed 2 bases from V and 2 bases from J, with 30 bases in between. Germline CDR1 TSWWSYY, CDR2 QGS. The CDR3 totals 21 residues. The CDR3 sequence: CALGERLATWGRRVGTDKLIF. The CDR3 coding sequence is TGTGCTCTTGGGGAAAGGTTGGCTACCTGGGGACGCAGAGTGGGGACCGATAAACTCATCTTT.

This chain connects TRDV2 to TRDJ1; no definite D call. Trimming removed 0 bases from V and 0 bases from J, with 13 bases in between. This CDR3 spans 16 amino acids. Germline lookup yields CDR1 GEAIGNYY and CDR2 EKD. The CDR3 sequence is CACDTGRIPYTDKLIF. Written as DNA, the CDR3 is TGTGCCTGTGACACCGGGAGGATCCCGTACACCGATAAACTCATCTTT.

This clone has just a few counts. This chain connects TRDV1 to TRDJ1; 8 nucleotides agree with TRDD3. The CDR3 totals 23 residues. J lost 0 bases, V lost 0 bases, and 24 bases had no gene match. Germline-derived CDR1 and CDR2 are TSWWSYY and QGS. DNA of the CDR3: TGTGCTCTTGGGGAACTTTGCCACTTCCCCCATACTGGGGGTTCATCGTACACCGATAAACTCATCTTT. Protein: CALGELCHFPHTGGSSYTDKLIF.